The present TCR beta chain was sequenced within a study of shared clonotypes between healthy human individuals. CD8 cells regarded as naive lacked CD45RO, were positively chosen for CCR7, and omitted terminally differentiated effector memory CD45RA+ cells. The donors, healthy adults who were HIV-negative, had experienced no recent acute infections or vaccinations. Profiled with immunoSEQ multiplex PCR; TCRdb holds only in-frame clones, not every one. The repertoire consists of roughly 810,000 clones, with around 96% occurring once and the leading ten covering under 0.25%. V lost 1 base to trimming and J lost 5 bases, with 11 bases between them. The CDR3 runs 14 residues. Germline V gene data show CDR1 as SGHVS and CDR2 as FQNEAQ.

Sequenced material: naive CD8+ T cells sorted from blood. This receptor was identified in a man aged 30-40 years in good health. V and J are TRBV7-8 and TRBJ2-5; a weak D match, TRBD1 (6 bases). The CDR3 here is CASSLVTGYETQYF. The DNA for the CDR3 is TGTGCCAGCAGCTTAGTCACAGGGTACGAGACCCAGTACTTC.